This T cell receptor beta chain was documented in a study of blood T cell repertoires in COVID-19. The wider study: PBMCs, B-cell-depleted T cells, or T cells were the source of the cDNA or gDNA that made up the material.

The CDR3 is made up of 16 amino acids. V shed 5 bases, J shed 8 bases, and the junction held 12 bases outside the gene matches. In germline, CDR1 is SGHTA, CDR2 FQGNSA. The data were produced by immunoSEQ multiplex PCR, yet TCRdb's version contains in-frame clones alone and is incomplete. The data show approximately 230,000 clones, with approximately 80% seen just once and roughly 15% held by the top ten. In its sample, this clone was seen once. The sample taken for sequencing was PBMCs or T cells enriched from blood (not recorded which). The receptor was derived from a man aged 40-50 years who had recovered from COVID-19. The chain carries TRBV7-2 and TRBJ1-4; 9 positions match TRBD1. The CDR3 coding sequence is TGTGCCAGCAGCCTGTACCGGGACAGGGTGGGGGAAAAACTGTTTTTT. Translated, it gives CASSLYRDRVGEKLFF.